Following are 23 T cell receptor beta chains from one sample sequenced in a study of identical twins. TCRdb analysed the 5' RACE reads with MiXCR anew, one entry per CDR3 protein. Of more than 600,000 distinct CDR3 sequences listed, roughly 18% are singletons. This sample also appeared in a second study, on T cells expressing NK-cell markers.

The sample consisted of PBMCs. All receptors come from a woman aged 18-29 years in good health.

This clonotype has a handful of counts. V gene TRBV29-1 combines with J gene TRBJ2-1, with 11 bases aligning to TRBD2. CDR1 SQVTM and CDR2 ANQGSEA come from the germline V gene. The CDR3 has 17 amino acids. V lost 7 bases to trimming and J lost 1 base; unmatched junction nucleotides: 12. CDR3 protein: CSARTSGSRRSYNEQFF. The CDR3 DNA is TGCAGCGCCAGGACTAGCGGGTCCAGGCGATCCTACAATGAGCAGTTCTTC.

This clonotype was seen more than once but under ten times. The chain couples TRBV20-1 to TRBJ2-1; 8 bases are a match to TRBD2. V lost 5 bases, J lost 8 bases, and 11 bases stayed unmatched. CDR1 is DFQATT and CDR2 is SNEGSKA in the germline V gene (reference sequence). This CDR3 has 14 amino acids. CDR3 sequence: CSAGARGRIDEQFF. The DNA of the CDR3 is TGCAGTGCTGGTGCGCGCGGGAGGATCGATGAGCAGTTCTTC.

This clonotype was detected a few times. The J gene is TRBJ2-1, the V gene TRBV28, with 7 nucleotides matching TRBD2. The CDR3 totals 15 residues. In germline, CDR1 is MDHEN, CDR2 SYDVKM. The J segment lost 2 bases and the V segment lost 4 bases, leaving 5 bases of the junction unmatched. Here the CDR3 reads CASSSGTKTYNEQFF. The CDR3 DNA sequence: TGTGCCAGCAGTTCCGGGACTAAAACCTACAATGAGCAGTTCTTC.

This clonotype was observed a few times. The chain joins TRBV19 to TRBJ2-5; TRBD2 agrees at 9 bases. The CDR3 spans 13 residues. Germline assignment: CDR1 LNHDA and CDR2 SQIVND (reference sequence). The V segment lost 4 bases and the J segment 5 bases; nucleotides outside the gene matches: 2. In DNA, the CDR3 is TGTGCCAGTAGTAACAGCGGGAGGGAGACCCAGTACTTC. It is translated as CASSNSGRETQYF. The full variable domain, with the rest looked up from reference TRBV19 and TRBJ2-5, is DGGITQSPKYLFRKEGQNVTLSCEQNLNHDAMYWYRQDPGQGLRLIYYSQIVNDFQKGDIAEGYSVSREKKESFPLTVTSAQKNPTAFYLCASSNSGRETQYFGPGTRLLVL.

This clonotype was seen more than once but under ten times. J is TRBJ1-1 and V is TRBV20-1; D not certain. This CDR3 contains 13 residues. Per the germline V gene, CDR1 is DFQATT and CDR2 is SNEGSKA (reference sequence). The CDR3 sequence is CSALDGLSTEAFF. CDR3 sequence (DNA): TGCAGCGCGCTCGATGGACTATCCACTGAAGCTTTCTTT.

In this sample, this clonotype turned up a few times. The chain links TRBV5-1 to TRBJ1-2; a weak D match, TRBD1 (6 bases). This CDR3 has 17 amino acids. Trimming took off 4 bases at V and 2 bases at J, with 21 bases between the two ends. Per germline, CDR1 SGHRS and CDR2 YFSETQ. This CDR3 is CASSPTFSTGRNYGYTF. CDR3 sequence (DNA): TGCGCCAGCAGCCCCACCTTCTCGACAGGAAGGAACTATGGCTACACCTTC. The variable domain in full, completed from reference TRBV5-1 and TRBJ1-2, reads KAGVTQTPRYLIKTRGQQVTLSCSPISGHRSVSWYQQTPGQGLQFLFEYFSETQRNKGNFPGRFSGRQFSNSRSEMNVSTLELGDSALYLCASSPTFSTGRNYGYTFGSGTRLTVV.

The chain carries TRBV4-1 and TRBJ2-7; 8 nucleotides line up with TRBD2. From germline, CDR1 is MGHRA and CDR2 YSYEKL. The ends lost 0 bases at V and 1 base at J; junction bases unmatched: 5. This CDR3 region has 16 residues. CDR3 coding DNA: TGCGCCAGCAGCCAAGATGGGCTAGCGGGTTCCTACGAGCAGTACTTC. Amino acids: CASSQDGLAGSYEQYF.

This sequence joins TRBV7-9 and TRBJ2-6; D gene unclear. Germline V lookup: CDR1 SEHNR, CDR2 FQNEAQ (reference sequence). Trimming cost V 1 base and J 1 base, with 11 bases left between them. The CDR3 runs to 17 residues. This CDR3 reads CASSLGAAKSGANVLTF. CDR3 bases: TGTGCCAGCAGCTTAGGGGCCGCTAAGTCTGGGGCCAACGTCCTGACTTTC. Variable domain in full (rest from reference TRBV7-9 and TRBJ2-6): DTGVSQNPRHKITKRGQNVTFRCDPISEHNRLYWYRQTLGQGPEFLTYFQNEAQLEKSRLLSDRFSAERPKGSFSTLEIQRTEQGDSAMYLCASSLGAAKSGANVLTFGAGSRLTVL.

The chain carries TRBV6-1 and TRBJ2-7, with 8 bases fitting TRBD1. The V segment lost 6 bases and the J segment 5 bases; nucleotides outside the gene matches: 6. This CDR3 is built from 13 residues. CDR1 MNHNS and CDR2 SASEGT come from the germline V gene. Written as DNA, the CDR3 is TGTGCCAGCAGGGCCGACAGGGGTGACGAGCAGTACTTC. This encodes CASRADRGDEQYF.

This clonotype showed up many times. This chain joins TRBV29-1 and TRBJ2-7; perhaps D is TRBD1 or TRBD2 (5 bases each). V was clipped by 7 bases and J by 5 bases, with 12 bases between them. Per germline, CDR1 SQVTM and CDR2 ANQGSEA. The CDR3 sequence is 11 residues long. In DNA form, the CDR3 reads TGCAGCGGAGGGGTCGGCAACGAGCAGTACTTC. Translation gives CSGGVGNEQYF.

The table lists this clonotype with a few counts. The CDR3 coding sequence is TGCAGTGCTAGAGGGATAGCGGAGGGGGAGACCCAGTACTTC. Translation gives CSARGIAEGETQYF. V and J are TRBV20-1 and TRBJ2-5, with D possibly matching TRBD2 (6 bases). Trimming shortened V by 1 base and J by 5 bases, and 14 bases separated the two germline ends. CDR3 length: 14 residues. Germline V gives CDR1 DFQATT, CDR2 SNEGSKA (reference sequence).

This clonotype has only a few counts. The chain carries TRBV20-1 and TRBJ1-2; D not certain. The CDR3 spans 11 residues. V was cut by 3 bases and J by 5 bases, with 7 bases left in between. The germline V gene encodes CDR1 DFQATT and CDR2 SNEGSKA (reference sequence). The CDR3 reads CSASLVYGYTF. CDR3 DNA sequence: TGCAGTGCTAGTTTGGTTTATGGCTACACCTTC.

The chain joins TRBV20-1 to TRBJ2-3, with 11 positions matching TRBD2. Unmatched junction bases numbered 5, after V lost 4 bases and J lost 2 bases. The CDR3 length is 15 residues. Germline CDR1 is DFQATT and CDR2 is SNEGSKA (reference sequence). The CDR3 sequence is CSAISGGDPTDTQYF. The CDR3 DNA sequence: TGCAGTGCTATTAGCGGGGGGGATCCCACAGATACGCAGTATTTT.

This clonotype was counted a few times. The CDR3 DNA reads as TGTGCCAGCAGCTACAGTGATATAAGGGAGCAGTTCTTC. Its translation is CASSYSDIREQFF. The chain recombines TRBV7-6 with TRBJ2-1; D gene unclear. CDR1 is SGHVS, CDR2 FNYEAQ, per germline. The CDR3 is made up of 13 amino acids. The V and J ends lost 4 bases and 10 bases respectively, with 14 bases between them.

This clonotype was detected only a few times. V gene TRBV6-1 combines with J gene TRBJ1-5, with a tentative D call TRBD1 (6 bases). The CDR3 totals 14 residues. Germline CDR1 reads MNHNS; CDR2 reads SASEGT. Trimming took 2 bases from V and 4 from J, leaving 9 bases between them. The CDR3: CASSEWGANQPQHF. The CDR3 DNA follows: TGTGCCAGCAGTGAATGGGGGGCTAATCAGCCCCAGCATTTT.

In this sample, this clonotype turned up a few times. The V gene is TRBV7-9, the J gene TRBJ2-7; 7 nucleotides match TRBD2. The CDR3 length is 15 residues. Germline V gives CDR1 SEHNR, CDR2 FQNEAQ (reference sequence). V shed 2 bases and J 2 bases; nucleotides not matched to a gene: 6. The CDR3 sequence is CASSLNLADPYEQYF. The CDR3 DNA sequence: TGTGCCAGCAGCTTAAATCTAGCGGATCCCTACGAGCAGTACTTC. Based on the CDR3 plus reference TRBV7-9 and TRBJ2-7, the full variable domain is DTGVSQNPRHKITKRGQNVTFRCDPISEHNRLYWYRQTLGQGPEFLTYFQNEAQLEKSRLLSDRFSAERPKGSFSTLEIQRTEQGDSAMYLCASSLNLADPYEQYFGPGTRLTVT.

The chain uses TRBV6-1 and TRBJ2-5, with no clear D. The V end lost 4 bases, the J end lost 1 base, and 7 bases lay between the germline ends. The CDR3 is 13 residues long. The germline gives CDR1 MNHNS, CDR2 SASEGT. CDR3 loop: CASSGYSQETQYF. As DNA, the CDR3 is TGTGCCAGCAGTGGCTACAGCCAAGAGACCCAGTACTTC.

The chain uses TRBV7-2 and TRBJ2-2; unclear D gene. The ends were cut back, 3 bases at V and 6 bases at J, with 14 bases in the middle. Germline V gene lookup returns CDR1 SGHTA and CDR2 FQGNSA. The CDR3 is made up of 15 amino acids. CDR3: CASSFFVSAAGELFF. The CDR3, as DNA: TGTGCCAGCAGCTTTTTTGTTTCGGCCGCCGGGGAGCTGTTTTTT.

The J gene is TRBJ2-3, the V gene TRBV20-1; 7 bases agree with TRBD2. V shed 8 bases, J shed 4 bases, and the junction held 12 bases outside the gene matches. CDR1 DFQATT and CDR2 SNEGSKA come from the germline V gene (reference sequence). The CDR3 covers 14 residues. This CDR3 is CSTDRGGSSDTQYF. The CDR3 DNA follows: TGCAGTACCGACCGGGGCGGGAGTTCAGATACGCAGTATTTT.

This clonotype was seen more than once but under ten times. The chain employs TRBV20-1 and TRBJ2-4; 8 bases line up with TRBD2. This CDR3 is built from 17 residues. V lost 4 bases and J lost 0; bases outside the gene matches: 11. Germline-derived CDR1 and CDR2 are DFQATT and SNEGSKA (reference sequence). The CDR3 coding sequence is TGCAGTGCTATCCCCGGGGGGGCCACAAGAGCCAAAAACATTCAGTACTTC. The encoded protein is CSAIPGGATRAKNIQYF.

The CDR3 region is CSVPGELSGANVLTF. The CDR3 bases are TGCAGCGTTCCAGGGGAACTCTCTGGGGCCAACGTCCTGACTTTC. The J gene is TRBJ2-6, the V gene TRBV29-1, with TRBD1 as a possible D gene (6 bases). Trimming left V 5 bases short and J 0 bases short, with 11 bases between. The CDR3 has 15 amino acids. Germline loops: CDR1 SQVTM, CDR2 ANQGSEA.

This clonotype has more than one count but fewer than ten. The CDR3 loop is CATSDPGPTGELFF. Here the CDR3 DNA reads TGTGCCACCAGTGACCCCGGGCCCACCGGGGAGCTGTTTTTT. The V and J genes are TRBV24-1 and TRBJ2-2; no definite D call. This CDR3 has 14 amino acids. Deletions cut 4 bases from V and 4 bases from J, with 9 bases between. CDR1 and CDR2 (germline): KGHDR, SFDVKD.

The chain carries TRBV15 and TRBJ2-7; 10 positions agree with TRBD2. The junction had 13 bases not matched to a gene; V was cut back by 5 bases and J by 0 bases. The CDR3 is 18 amino acids. Per the germline V gene, CDR1 is LNHNV and CDR2 is YYDKDF (reference sequence). The CDR3 reads CATSSRLVWTSGSYEQYF. In DNA, the CDR3 is TGTGCCACCAGCTCAAGGTTGGTATGGACTAGCGGCTCCTACGAGCAGTACTTC.